This T cell receptor beta chain is drawn from a study of cytomegalovirus exposure and HLA in healthy donors. CDR1 and CDR2 (germline): SQVTM, ANQGSEA. The CDR3 extends over 15 amino acids. V shed 7 bases, J shed 1 base, and the junction held 8 bases outside the gene matches. The study ran its PCR with 60 Vbeta and 13 Jbeta primers. Generated by immunoSEQ multiplex PCR, the TCRdb table keeps only in-frame clones and is missing some. The data show about 180,000 clones, over 65% seen once. General study findings and limits: A few chains linked to CMV were shown in vitro to be specific for CMV antigens. As a later analysis showed, several of the most significant clusters appeared to be linked to common viral pathogens.

Healthy bone marrow donors supplied every sample. This clone has a single count. Its target is not known. The chain joins TRBV29-1 to TRBJ1-4; 8 bases are a match to TRBD1. Material for sequencing was PBMCs. The clonotype comes from a man aged 55 to 69 in good health and CMV-seronegative. The chain's CDR3 is CSGQYGTGTNEKLFF. CDR3 coding DNA: TGCAGCGGACAATACGGGACAGGAACTAATGAAAAACTGTTTTTT.